This TCR beta chain came from a study of STAT5B mutations in CD4+ large granular lymphocyte leukemia. Whole-study findings and limits: No patients shared main leukemic clonotypes, though less than 30% appeared at low frequency elsewhere.

This clone was recorded only once. The antigen is unknown. The survey-level immunoSEQ assay was used. Per the authors' pipeline: Lowest detectable productive clonotype frequency was 2.59 x 10-5. Sequenced by immunoSEQ multiplex PCR; TCRdb stores in-frame clones only, minus some. For V, J and clone size, that table is used; D and trimming come from the DNA. The sample has 30,000 to 40,000 clones; about three quarters are singletons. CDR3 length: 15 residues. CDR1 and CDR2 from the germline V gene are SGHDT and YYEEEE. Trimming took off 0 bases at V and 8 bases at J, with 14 bases between the two ends. What was sequenced was CD4+ T cells from blood buffy coats. This TCR derives from a human donor in good health. V gene TRBV5-6 combines with J gene TRBJ2-2; either TRBD1 or TRBD2 may supply D (5 bases each). The CDR3 sequence is CASSLGPGLTGELFF. CDR3 sequence (DNA): TGTGCCAGCAGCTTGGGACCGGGGCTAACGGGGGAGCTGTTTTTT.